This T cell receptor beta chain appears in the sequencing data of a study of shared clonotypes between healthy human individuals. Whole-study results and caveats: Shared clonotypes across all four donors exceeded non-shared ones in generation probability.

An assay was performed, and its level was deep. This table comes from immunoSEQ multiplex PCR, and its TCRdb copy is limited to in-frame clones, with some not included. The table includes 1.6 million or so clones, 95% to 97% detected once. As regards this clone: The antigen remains unidentified.

The sequenced sample was naive CD4+ T cells sorted from blood. As for subset: CD45RA+ positively selected. The sequence was obtained from a man younger than 45 in good health.

The CDR3 protein is CASSFSGRDTEAFF. As DNA, the CDR3 is TGCGCCAGCAGTTTTAGCGGAAGGGACACTGAAGCTTTCTTT. The chain combines TRBV10-1 with TRBJ1-1; D is ambiguous. The CDR3 has 14 residues. Germline V gene sequence: CDR1 WNHNN, CDR2 SYGVQD (reference sequence). Trimming removed 5 bases at V and 3 bases at J, with 13 bases between.